Listed below are T cell receptor beta chains from one sample, sequenced in a study of early T cells in non-severe SARS-CoV-2 infection. TCRdb used MiXCR to reprocess the 5' RACE reads, holding one entry per CDR3 protein. This table holds about 59,000 distinct CDR3 sequences, over 10% found once. Sequences were derived from whole blood, sampled at baseline. Receptors were obtained from an adult who was a healthcare worker with PCR-confirmed SARS-CoV-2 infection or an uninfected control (not recorded which). Both conserved end residues are part of each CDR3.

>TRBV6-5
CASRPGHLSPLHF
>TRBV7-2
CASSLDRGNTIYF
>TRBV7-2
CASSLVGGYSNQPQHF
>TRBV12-5
CASGSSTDTQYF
>TRBV11-2
CASSLGLYKDTQYF
>TRBV7-8
CASSLASPGFYGYTF
>TRBV12-3/TRBV12-4
CASTPARQMPREQFF
>TRBV12-3/TRBV12-4
CASSSEGYNEQFF
>TRBV20-1
CSASETSYNEQFF
>TRBV7-9
CASSLIGDSINEKLFF
>TRBV4-1
CASSQGTSGGEEQFF
>TRBV12-3/TRBV12-4
CASSSSPGLAGEQYF
>TRBV10-1
CASMLAKNIQYF
>TRBV4-3
CASSHAQGGTGGWEQFF
>TRBV15
CATSRDQIQPQHF
>TRBV20-1
CSARDNVGDFYNEQFF
>TRBV6-2/TRBV6-3
CASSSTRLAGGTYNEQFF
>TRBV7-9
CASSWISNYGYTF
>TRBV5-1
CASSRPRRIGQVSEQYF
>TRBV6-5
CASSYTAGRSNEKLFF
>TRBV12-3/TRBV12-4
CASGGRTSGTKNIQYF
>TRBV29-1
CSVGTAGNTIYF
>TRBV10-2
CASRGSVGRWGDTQYF
>TRBV6-2/TRBV6-3
CASSSGLESDTQYF
>TRBV2
CASSAGHMNTEAFF
>TRBV6-1
CASRTGGWQPQHF
>TRBV7-9
CASSHPDRVSLHF
>TRBV6-6
CASTSENIQYF
>TRBV7-3
CASSTSRGFNTEAFF
>TRBV18
CASSPGGNQETQYF
>TRBV11-2
CASSPGARGGELFF
>TRBV12-3/TRBV12-4
CASLSWGASSEAFF
>TRBV9
CASSVYATGALSEQFF
>TRBV24-1
CATSDPRTSGGSLAPFF
>TRBV25-1
CASSEDNRAYNSPLHF
>TRBV24-1
CATSEVAGNTGELFF
>TRBV18
CTSSPDGVVKAKNIQYF
>TRBV29-1
CSATDSSSTDTQYF
>TRBV3-1
CASSQSLGLEFNEQFF
>TRBV5-1
CASSLGTSNADTQYF
>TRBV20-1
CSAPLHGRANYGYTF
>TRBV12-3/TRBV12-4
CASSMVTEAFF
>TRBV20-1
CSARAGGGIQETQYF
>TRBV29-1
CSAERGGHEQYF
>TRBV11-1
CASSLLVNTGELFF
>TRBV6-2/TRBV6-3
CASIVDGSSTDTQYF
>TRBV29-1
CSVEGPGPNSYEQYF
>TRBV18
CASSPSSFGYTF
>TRBV20-1
CSATTSGSSNEQFF
>TRBV28
CASSWGGNQPQHF
>TRBV19
CASSRMGTDTQYF
>TRBV12-2
CASRLAAGAPTDTQYF
>TRBV7-2
CASSISGTGVTGELFF
>TRBV14
CASSLPGQNTEAFF
>TRBV10-1
CASTWTSASFSGANVLTF